This TCR beta chain appears in the sequencing data of a study of T cell responses to AZD1222 COVID-19 vaccine. Produced via immunoSEQ multiplex PCR; TCRdb's table is partial and in-frame only. The data contain fewer than 65,000 clones, about 90% of them seen just once; the ten biggest clones take up around 13%. General study results and limits: Sampling that yielded the repertoires occurred only after the peak T cell response. Spike was spanned by vaccine-associated CD4 TCRs, which were dominant at 160-218 and 743-854.

As concerns this clone: The antigen is unknown.

The clonotype was recovered from an adult who received the AZD1222 COVID-19 vaccine. This sample comprised peripheral blood, obtained 28 days after the second AZD1222 dose.

The CDR3 reads CASSLDWGPGELFF. CDR3 nucleotides: TGTGCCAGCAGCCTGGACTGGGGACCCGGGGAGCTGTTTTTT. The chain uses TRBV4-2 and TRBJ2-2; D may match TRBD1 or TRBD2 (5 bases each). CDR3 length: 14 amino acids. Trimming took 4 bases from V and 6 from J, leaving 12 bases between them. The germline CDR1 and CDR2 sequences are LGHNA and YNFKEQ.